This TCR beta chain derives from a study of cytomegalovirus exposure and HLA in healthy donors. Vbeta (60) and Jbeta (13) primers were used in the PCR. TCRdb's table, derived via immunoSEQ multiplex PCR, lists solely in-frame clones and lacks some. The sample shows some 170,000 clones, roughly 70% of them seen only once. Trimming removed 1 base from V and 11 bases from J, with 17 bases in between. Germline CDR1 reads MGHRA; CDR2 reads YSYEKL. The CDR3 sequence is 14 residues long. V and J are TRBV4-1 and TRBJ1-1; a possible D gene is TRBD1 (5 bases). What was sequenced was PBMCs. This clonotype originated in a woman in her twenties or thirties in good health and CMV-seronegative. The CDR3, as DNA: TGCGCCAGCAGCCAAGGGACGGGGGACTTATGGGCTTTCTTT. Its translation: CASSQGTGDLWAFF.